This T cell receptor beta chain is drawn from a study of blood T cell repertoires in COVID-19 (dated by TCRdb to 2019 to 2021). About the investigation overall: Samples from collaborators originated in the United States, Italy and Spain and spanned both the acute and convalescent phases of COVID-19. The repertoires were released in a freely available public database meant as a resource for research on the immune response to SARS-CoV-2. The material from the prospective study consisted of cDNA or gDNA derived from T cells, B-cell-depleted T cells, or PBMCs. Sample metadata almost always included a de-identified subject ID, COVID-19 status, age in years and sex. Subjects who had been exposed to COVID-19, were actively infected with it, or had recovered from it provided the deeply sampled blood TCRbeta repertoires that made up the dataset. Where available, HLA class I and class II types were taken from metadata supplied by the sample provider and were not determined by assay-based typing. Samples were obtained from the ongoing ImmuneRACE study (first 160 participants) and from over a thousand subjects provided by 6 global collaborators. General conclusions and limits of the study: How much clinical and demographic metadata was included differed by source and by participant, and the metadata was provided uncurated.

TCRbeta CDR3 regions were amplified from genomic DNA using the immunoSEQ Assay, a bias-controlled multiplex PCR. As for the original processing: The number of nucleated cells in each sample was estimated from the amplification of reference gene primers within the assay. Sequence reads were collapsed and filtered to measure the absolute abundance of every unique TCRbeta CDR3 rearrangement. For each sample, productive Simpson clonality was calculated as the square root of Simpson's diversity index across productive rearrangements. Imported from immuneACCESS, the table was reduced by TCRdb to in-frame sequences with V and J called. These copies leave out some clones; in studies compared against another copy, an unresolved V gene accounts for under half, and the cause of the remainder is not known. V and J calls plus clone size are reproduced from that table; the DNA served to infer D and trimming. In this sample the table shows fewer than 50,000 clones, around 85% of which occur a single time. The top ten hold around 29% of the sample.

CDR1 SGHNT and CDR2 YYREEE were looked up in the germline V gene (reference sequence). For this chain, trimming is 4 bases at the V end and 2 bases at the J end, and the number of junction bases without a gene match is 10. The CDR3 spans 17 residues, from the cysteine through the phenylalanine. Only the CDR3 portion is preserved as DNA: 51 bases, with reading frame beginning at the first base. For this clone: What antigen it recognizes has not been identified. Within one base of it there is no much larger clone, and no base qualities were kept.

The collaborating institutions used their own protocols to collect whole blood in K2EDTA tubes. For TCRbeta analysis, collaborator samples were shipped as frozen whole blood, as isolated PBMCs, or as DNA extracted from either sample type. This receptor chain uses TRBV5-4 and TRBJ2-2; a stretch of 8 junction bases matches TRBD2. The sequence derives from a woman of 80 years or more with acute or convalescent COVID-19. Sequencing was performed on peripheral blood. DNA sequence: TGTGCCAGCAGCCTCACCGGACTAGCTGGAAACACCGGGGAGCTGTTTTTT. It specifies CASSLTGLAGNTGELFF.